These T cell receptor beta chains were read from a single sample in a study of early T cells in non-severe SARS-CoV-2 infection. TCRdb reprocessed the 5' RACE reads via MiXCR and lists one record per CDR3 protein. Of about 88,000 distinct CDR3 sequences listed, 14% to 15% are singletons. Input material: whole blood. The source is an adult who was a healthcare worker with PCR-confirmed SARS-CoV-2 infection or an uninfected control (not recorded which). The conserved cysteine and the conserved F or W are not part of the CDR3 here. A D gene is named only where the DNA matches it firmly.

CDR3 protein	V gene	D gene
ASRADRALEQY	TRBV6-1	TRBD1
ASSTKYTDTQY	TRBV27	.
ARGTTQTEAF	TRBV2	.
ASSIRSPYTGGREPDTQY	TRBV19	.
ASSQVHEQY	TRBV3-1	.
ASSLEASTDTQY	TRBV7-8	.
ASSGTGAYNEQF	TRBV19	TRBD1
ATEAGAGSYEQY	TRBV10-3	TRBD2
ASSVGNSGDTQY	TRBV9	.
ASSPETSYNEQF	TRBV5-4	.
SAETGTNTEAF	TRBV29-1	TRBD1
SVEIRETTNEKLF	TRBV29-1	.
ASSVAGALRPEAF	TRBV9	.
SDPAGSNEQF	TRBV29-1	.
ASSKARGRDTEAF	TRBV21-1	.
ASSYKVASSEETQY	TRBV6-6	.
ASSLGGWEDQPQH	TRBV28	.
SARPADSTDTQY	TRBV20-1	.
ASSLEGSTNEQF	TRBV12-3/TRBV12-4	.
SARVVVGYNEQF	TRBV20-1	.
ASSRTGYEQY	TRBV12-3/TRBV12-4	TRBD1
ASTGLNTEAF	TRBV2	.
ASSLAGAATDTQY	TRBV6-4	TRBD2
SVMTGSGNTIY	TRBV29-1	TRBD1
ASSLRLAGGGEQY	TRBV7-9	TRBD2
ASSLAPDRGVTEAF	TRBV11-2	TRBD1
ASSFTSGRAFREQY	TRBV28	TRBD2
ASSLVASGSLADTQY	TRBV7-8	TRBD2
ASTRLAGTYEQY	TRBV2	TRBD2
ASSFEGLRPLRAF	TRBV12-3/TRBV12-4	.
ASSPLRSYNEQF	TRBV12-3/TRBV12-4	.
ASSQFHGTSYEQY	TRBV3-1	.
ASRYERILSGANVLT	TRBV6-1	.
ASSPIQGDDGYT	TRBV27	TRBD1
ASSVKYEQY	TRBV2	.
ASRAGQAGEETQY	TRBV12-3/TRBV12-4	TRBD1
ASSENSNYGYT	TRBV10-1	.
ASSLFGQGAPYEQY	TRBV7-6	TRBD1
ASSLDGLQETQY	TRBV5-1	.
ASSPRRTSGNTIY	TRBV7-9	.
ASSYTGGDGIQGFYEQY	TRBV6-5	TRBD1
ASSLEYTTEAF	TRBV7-7	.
ASSFTGNTEAF	TRBV3-1	.
ASSQGGQIYEQY	TRBV4-1	TRBD1
ASSLHNGELF	TRBV7-6	.
ASSLSAAGANTGELF	TRBV19	TRBD2
ASSPRPLGAHTDTQY	TRBV4-1	.
ASSPQEEGEKLF	TRBV18	.